This is a list of T cell receptor beta chains from one sample in a study of blood T cell repertoires in COVID-19. Sequencing used immunoSEQ multiplex PCR; TCRdb keeps in-frame clones, though not all of them. This sample has around 220,000 clones; 84% occur once, and the top ten carry 15% to 20%. Sequencing input: peripheral blood. Receptors were obtained from a man aged 25 to 45 with active or convalescent COVID-19. Each CDR3 is given with its conserved first and last residue. A D gene is named only where the DNA matches it firmly. Clone size, where shown, is once, few, many, or a class for clones that have expanded.

size,D,J,V,CDR3,DNA
NA,TRBD2,TRBJ2-1,TRBV7-2,CASSLGLAGGEQFF,TGTGCCAGCAGCTTGGGGCTAGCGGGCGGTGAGCAGTTCTTC
NA,NA,TRBJ1-5,TRBV11-2,CASSQGQPHQPQHF,TGTGCCAGCAGCCAAGGACAGCCCCATCAGCCCCAGCATTTT
once,NA,TRBJ2-5,TRBV6-2/TRBV6-3,CASSLSPVQETQYF,TGTGCCAGCAGTCTCTCACCAGTCCAAGAGACCCAGTACTTC
NA,TRBD1,TRBJ2-2,TRBV18,CASSPGQGALTGELFF,TGTGCCAGCTCACCTGGACAGGGGGCCTTGACCGGGGAGCTGTTTTTT
few,NA,TRBJ1-1,TRBV7-9,CASTGLTGNTEAFF,TGTGCCAGCACGGGTCTTACAGGGAACACTGAAGCTTTCTTT
NA,NA,TRBJ2-1,TRBV7-2,CASSPQGRGTNEQFF,TGTGCCAGCAGTCCTCAGGGAAGGGGGACCAATGAGCAGTTCTTC
few,NA,TRBJ1-4,TRBV5-6,CASSFKTGLTNEKLFF,TGTGCCAGCAGCTTCAAGACCGGGTTAACTAATGAAAAACTGTTTTTT
NA,NA,TRBJ1-1,TRBV7-3,CASSKQGNTEAFF,TGTGCCAGCAGCAAACAGGGGAACACTGAAGCTTTCTTT
NA,TRBD1,TRBJ2-1,TRBV27,CASSLVTGTGLNNEQFF,TGTGCCAGCAGTTTAGTTACCGGGACAGGGCTTAACAATGAGCAGTTCTTC
few,NA,TRBJ1-2,TRBV19,CASREWGDYGYTF,TGTGCCAGTAGGGAATGGGGAGACTATGGCTACACCTTC
few,NA,TRBJ2-5,TRBV18,CASSPLTVETQYF,TGTGCCAGCTCACCATTAACGGTTGAGACCCAGTACTTC
NA,NA,TRBJ1-2,TRBV2,CASSEDRPNGYTF,TGTGCCAGCAGTGAAGACAGGCCCAATGGCTACACCTTC
NA,NA,TRBJ1-3,TRBV7-7,CASSLVYAGSSGNTIYF,TGTGCTAGCAGCTTAGTGTATGCGGGGAGCTCTGGAAACACCATATATTTT
NA,TRBD1,TRBJ2-7,TRBV27,CASSSGTGYEQYF,TGTGCCAGCAGTTCGGGGACAGGCTACGAGCAGTACTTC
NA,TRBD1,TRBJ1-4,TRBV28,CASSPFPGQTATNEKLFF,TGTGCCAGCAGTCCCTTCCCGGGACAGACTGCAACTAATGAAAAACTGTTTTTT
NA,NA,TRBJ2-1,TRBV5-4,CASSLAASSYNEQFF,TGTGCCAGCAGCTTGGCCGCTAGCTCCTACAATGAGCAGTTCTTC
once,NA,TRBJ1-5,TRBV4-2,CASSQERQGYQPQHF,TGTGCCAGCAGCCAAGAGAGGCAGGGATATCAGCCCCAGCATTTT
NA,TRBD2,TRBJ2-1,TRBV19,CASSSSGSSSYNEQFF,TGTGCCAGTAGTTCTAGCGGGAGTAGCTCCTACAATGAGCAGTTCTTC
NA,TRBD1,TRBJ2-1,TRBV19,CASSPRGPYNEQFF,TGTGCCAGTAGTCCCAGGGGGCCCTACAATGAGCAGTTCTTC
NA,TRBD2,TRBJ2-5,TRBV5-1,CASSRTSGGQETQYF,TGCGCCAGCAGCCGGACTAGCGGCGGTCAAGAGACCCAGTACTTC
NA,TRBD2,TRBJ2-7,TRBV5-1,CASSLWPSGYEQYF,TGCGCCAGCAGCTTGTGGCCTAGCGGGTACGAGCAGTACTTC
NA,NA,TRBJ2-5,TRBV10-1,CASSPREAGETQYF,TGCGCCAGCAGTCCCAGGGAGGCAGGGGAGACCCAGTACTTC
NA,TRBD2,TRBJ2-7,TRBV6-2/TRBV6-3,CASSYSILAGAYEQYF,TGTGCCAGCAGTTACTCGATACTAGCGGGAGCATACGAGCAGTACTTC
once,NA,TRBJ1-2,TRBV28,CASVPGGDYGYTF,TGTGCCTCAGTCCCCGGGGGTGACTATGGCTACACCTTC
NA,NA,TRBJ2-1,TRBV29-1,CSVSPDTSYNEQFF,TGCAGCGTCTCCCCGGACACCTCCTACAATGAGCAGTTCTTC
NA,NA,TRBJ1-5,TRBV6-2/TRBV6-3,CASSWHPNQPQHF,TGTGCCAGCAGTTGGCACCCCAATCAGCCCCAGCATTTT
few,TRBD2,TRBJ2-5,TRBV28,CASSLGGGEETQYF,TGTGCCAGCAGTTTGGGCGGGGGGGAAGAGACCCAGTACTTC
once,NA,TRBJ2-4,TRBV28,CASSPLTGAKNIQYF,TGTGCCAGCAGTCCGCTGACGGGGGCCAAAAACATTCAGTACTTC
NA,TRBD1,TRBJ2-7,TRBV7-2,CASSRGGTGDGEQYF,TGTGCCAGCAGCCGGGGTGGGACAGGGGACGGGGAGCAGTACTTC
once,NA,TRBJ2-1,TRBV2,CASILLRAAGQFF,TGTGCCAGTATACTCCTCCGGGCCGCGGGGCAGTTCTTC
NA,TRBD1,TRBJ1-1,TRBV29-1,CSVVRDRNTEAFF,TGCAGCGTCGTCCGGGACAGGAACACTGAAGCTTTCTTT
NA,NA,TRBJ1-2,TRBV7-9,CASSLQRDTGYGYTF,TGTGCCAGCAGCTTACAACGGGACACCGGCTATGGCTACACCTTC
NA,NA,TRBJ2-2,TRBV6-6,CASTTGSGELFF,TGTGCCAGCACCACAGGGTCCGGGGAGCTGTTTTTT
NA,TRBD2,TRBJ2-5,TRBV6-5,CASSTTSGGEETQYF,TGTGCCAGCAGTACGACTAGCGGGGGGGAAGAGACCCAGTACTTC
NA,TRBD2,TRBJ2-3,TRBV6-2/TRBV6-3,CASSLLAGGWQDTQYF,TGTGCCAGCAGTCTCTTAGCGGGGGGGTGGCAAGATACGCAGTATTTT
NA,TRBD2,TRBJ2-3,TRBV30,CAWSVGGTSGRMGTDTQYF,TGTGCCTGGAGTGTAGGGGGGACTAGCGGGCGGATGGGTACAGATACGCAGTATTTT
NA,NA,TRBJ2-7,TRBV4-2,CASSQDRGREQYF,TGTGCCAGCAGCCAAGATCGGGGGAGAGAGCAGTACTTC
NA,TRBD1,TRBJ1-2,TRBV19,CASSGQTYGYTF,TGTGCCAGCTCGGGACAGACTTATGGCTACACCTTC
NA,NA,TRBJ2-2,TRBV19,CASNTGVGTGELFF,TGTGCCAGTAATACGGGAGTGGGTACCGGGGAGCTGTTTTTT
NA,NA,TRBJ1-5,TRBV12-3/TRBV12-4,CASSSGYQPQHF,TGTGCCAGCAGTTCAGGGTATCAGCCCCAGCATTTT
NA,TRBD1,TRBJ2-7,TRBV29-1,CSVSRTGANEQYF,TGCAGCGTTTCCCGTACAGGGGCCAACGAGCAGTACTTC